These 21 T cell receptor beta chains originate from one sample sequenced in a study of identical twins. TCRdb itself ran the 5' RACE reads through MiXCR, one entry per CDR3 protein. Found here are about 660,000 distinct CDR3 sequences, around 8.6% of them singletons; the top ten hold about 0.98%. The sample was also linked to a second study, of yellow fever vaccine responses in identical twins.

Sequencing was carried out using PBMCs. These receptors came from a woman between 18 and 30 years old in good health.

This clonotype was picked up a small number of times. The chain carries TRBV7-6 and TRBJ2-7; no definite D call. Between the trimmed V and J ends, which lost 1 base and 5 bases, there was a span of 18 bases. Germline CDR1 is SGHVS and CDR2 is FNYEAQ. This CDR3 has 16 amino acids. CDR3 nucleotides: TGTGCCAGCAGCTTAGACGGGTTACAGAACTACCACGAGCAGTACTTC. Translation gives CASSLDGLQNYHEQYF.

This clonotype has a handful of counts. This rearrangement joins TRBV7-8 to TRBJ2-7; tentatively, D is TRBD1 (5 bases). Germline V gene lookup returns CDR1 SGHVS and CDR2 FQNEAQ. CDR3 length: 15 amino acids. V was cut by 1 base and J by 4 bases, with 14 bases left in between. As DNA, the CDR3 is TGTGCCAGCAGCTTAGGCAGGGAATACCCTTACGAGCAGTACTTC. Its translation: CASSLGREYPYEQYF.

In its sample, this clonotype was seen a few times. The chain links TRBV3-1 to TRBJ2-1; 12 bases align to TRBD2. Trimming cost V 1 base and J 1 base; bases outside gene matches: 8. This CDR3 has 19 residues. In germline, CDR1 is LGHDT, CDR2 YNNKEL (reference sequence). In nucleotides, the CDR3 is TGTGCCAGCAGCCAAGTGGTTCTAGCGGGGGGGATTTCCTACAATGAGCAGTTCTTC. Translation: CASSQVVLAGGISYNEQFF.

In the case of this clonotype: One end of the junction varies from germline; a read error may be responsible. The rearrangement joins TRBV20-1 to TRBJ2-1; maybe TRBD2 (6 bases). Germline CDR1 reads DFQATT; CDR2 reads SNEGSKA (reference sequence). The CDR3 length is 15 residues. The CDR3 DNA sequence: TGCAGTGCCCGAACGCTAGCGACGGCCTACGATGAGCAGTTCTTC. The encoded protein is CSARTLATAYDEQFF.

This clonotype was recorded many times. This CDR3 is CASSLERSNNEQFF. The CDR3, as DNA: TGCGCCAGCAGCTTGGAAAGATCTAACAATGAGCAGTTCTTC. The V gene is TRBV5-1, the J gene TRBJ2-1; D ambiguous. With 0 bases removed from V and 5 bases from J, the gap between germline ends came to 9 bases. The germline V gene has CDR1 SGHRS and CDR2 YFSETQ. The CDR3 runs 14 residues.

This clonotype has only one observation. This chain joins TRBV11-2 and TRBJ2-7, with 12 bases aligning to TRBD1. Trimming removed 4 bases from V and 0 bases from J; junction bases left unmatched: 7. Germline CDR1 and CDR2: SGHAT and FQNNGV. The CDR3 is 17 residues long. The CDR3 here is CASSSGTGGEVSYEQYF. The CDR3 bases are TGTGCCAGCAGCTCCGGGACAGGGGGCGAAGTCTCCTACGAGCAGTACTTC.

This clonotype was detected only a few times. The chain has TRBV12-3 or TRBV12-4 and TRBJ1-2; D is unresolved. V was shortened by 3 bases and J by 2 bases, with 7 bases between the two germline ends. The CDR3 covers 13 residues. The CDR3: CASSFGRNYGYTF. CDR3 in DNA: TGTGCCAGCAGTTTCGGAAGGAACTATGGCTACACCTTC.

This chain connects TRBV25-1 to TRBJ1-2, with D tentatively TRBD1 (5 bases). The CDR3 is made up of 13 amino acids. The germline V and J ends were trimmed by 6 bases and 4 bases, with 12 bases remaining between them. CDR1 is MGHDK, CDR2 SYGVNS, per germline. CDR3 amino acids: CASRPTGTYGYTF. The DNA for the CDR3 is TGTGCCAGCAGGCCAACAGGAACCTATGGCTACACCTTC.

This chain uses TRBV7-9 with TRBJ1-1; no reliable D call. Trimming left V 1 base short and J 5 bases short, with 17 bases between. Germline CDR1 reads SEHNR; CDR2 reads FQNEAQ (reference sequence). The CDR3 spans 16 residues. DNA of the CDR3: TGTGCCAGCAGCTTAGGTGGCAGATATGAAAGGACTGAAGCTTTCTTT. Translated: CASSLGGRYERTEAFF.

This clonotype was detected a few times. V gene TRBV6-5 combines with J gene TRBJ2-1; D uncertain. The V gene's germline CDR1 is MNHEY and CDR2 SVGAGI. This CDR3 comprises 11 residues. Trimming removed 7 bases from V and 6 bases from J, with 7 bases in between. In DNA form, the CDR3 reads TGTGCCAGCACTATGGGCAATGAGCAGTTCTTC. This sequence encodes CASTMGNEQFF.

This clonotype was found many times. The rearrangement uses TRBV15 and TRBJ2-2; D might be TRBD2 (6 bases). The CDR3 has 15 amino acids. Germline V gene data show CDR1 as LNHNV and CDR2 as YYDKDF (reference sequence). The V gene lost 3 bases and the J gene lost 6 bases, with 14 bases spanning the gap. The chain's CDR3 is CATSSGEREAGELFF. The DNA of the CDR3 is TGTGCCACCAGCAGCGGTGAAAGGGAGGCCGGGGAGCTGTTTTTT.

The chain joins TRBV28 to TRBJ2-5, with 8 bases identical to TRBD1. Looked up from germline, CDR1 is MDHEN and CDR2 is SYDVKM. The CDR3 is 16 amino acids. The J segment lost 1 base and the V segment lost 6 bases, leaving 10 bases of the junction unmatched. CDR3 in DNA: TGTGCCAGCAGCCAAGACAGGGGAGATAGCCAAGAGACCCAGTACTTC. Residues: CASSQDRGDSQETQYF.

The rearrangement joins TRBV3-1 to TRBJ2-2; tentatively, D is TRBD2 (5 bases). The CDR3 contains 20 residues. V lost 0 bases and J lost 4, with 24 bases in between. Germline CDR1 reads LGHDT; CDR2 reads YNNKEL (reference sequence). The DNA for the CDR3 is TGTGCCAGCAGCCAAGAGAGTTATGGGAGACTACCACCTTCCACCGGGGAGCTGTTTTTT. It codes for CASSQESYGRLPPSTGELFF.

The table lists this clonotype with a few counts. The chain combines TRBV2 with TRBJ2-4, with 15 nucleotides matching TRBD2. The CDR3 has 20 residues. The germline gives CDR1 SNHLY, CDR2 FYNNEI. V was clipped by 6 bases and J by 0 bases; unmatched bases: 12. The CDR3 region has the DNA TGTGCCAGCAGGACTGCCGGACTAGCGGGGGGGAACCTAGCCAAAAACATTCAGTACTTC. Amino acid sequence: CASRTAGLAGGNLAKNIQYF.

This chain joins TRBV4-2 and TRBJ2-5; 14 bases fit TRBD2. V dropped 4 bases and J dropped 5; count of bases not matched to a gene: 6. The CDR3 is 16 amino acids. The germline V gene has CDR1 LGHNA and CDR2 YNFKEQ. CDR3 DNA: TGTGCCAGCAGCCGGACTAGCGGGAGGAGTGTCGAGACCCAGTACTTC. This translates into CASSRTSGRSVETQYF.

This sequence joins TRBV5-4 and TRBJ2-7; TRBD2 matches 11 bases. Germline loops: CDR1 SGHNT, CDR2 YYREEE (reference sequence). Trimming took 1 base from V and 6 from J; bases not matched to a gene: 6. This CDR3 contains 15 residues. The chain's CDR3 is CASSLPTSGISEQYF. Written as DNA, the CDR3 is TGTGCCAGCAGCTTGCCGACTAGCGGGATATCCGAGCAGTACTTC.

The chain combines TRBV2 with TRBJ2-3; D possibly corresponds to TRBD1 (5 bases). The V end lost 8 bases, the J end lost 2 bases, and 14 bases lay between the germline ends. CDR1 is SNHLY, CDR2 FYNNEI, per germline. CDR3 length: 14 amino acids. CDR3 in amino acids: CASPTGRSTDTQYF. The CDR3 nucleotides read TGTGCCAGCCCCACAGGTCGGTCCACAGATACGCAGTATTTT.

This clonotype has only a few counts. The chain links TRBV7-3 to TRBJ1-2; 8 bases fit TRBD1. This CDR3 comprises 16 residues. Germline V gives CDR1 SGHTA, CDR2 FQGTGA. V lost 2 bases and J lost 4; bases outside the gene matches: 9. CDR3 sequence reads: CASSLGGAGGAYGYTF. The CDR3 nucleotides are TGTGCCAGCAGCTTAGGCGGGGCAGGGGGCGCCTATGGCTACACCTTC.

This clonotype showed up many times. The V call is TRBV25-1, the J call TRBJ2-1; D is uncertain. V lost 1 base, J lost 4 bases, and 5 bases lay in between. Germline CDR1 is MGHDK and CDR2 is SYGVNS. There are 13 residues in the CDR3. The CDR3 here is CASSEFGYNEQFF. The CDR3 DNA reads as TGTGCCAGCAGTGAATTTGGGTACAATGAGCAGTTCTTC.

The V gene is TRBV29-1, the J gene TRBJ2-2; D tentatively fits TRBD1 or TRBD2 (6 bases each). The CDR3 length is 18 residues. In germline, CDR1 is SQVTM, CDR2 ANQGSEA. V gave up 0 bases and J gave up 1 base, with 18 bases separating them. For the CDR3, the DNA is TGCAGCGTTGAAGATCTGAGTAGGAGGGGGATGAACACCGGGGAGCTGTTTTTT. It codes for CSVEDLSRRGMNTGELFF.

This clonotype has only one observation. The V call is TRBV29-1, the J call TRBJ2-7; D may be TRBD1 (6 bases). V lost 5 bases to trimming and J lost 6 bases, with 14 bases between them. This CDR3 has 12 residues. Germline CDR1 is SQVTM and CDR2 is ANQGSEA. The CDR3 loop reads CSVLRGGSEQYF. The CDR3 DNA is TGCAGCGTTCTCAGGGGTGGCAGCGAGCAGTACTTC.